This T cell receptor (beta chain) was observed in a study of blood T cell repertoires in COVID-19. Some clones are missing from TCRdb's copy, which holds only in-frame ones; the method was immunoSEQ multiplex PCR. The sample records 140,000 to 150,000 clones, roughly four fifths being singletons. As regards this clone: Other DNA sequences from this sample encode an identical CDR3 as well.

The CDR3 is made up of 14 amino acids. After removal of 4 bases from V and 1 base from J, the junction contained 3 bases not matched to a gene. In germline, CDR1 is SGHRS, CDR2 YFSETQ. This TCR was sampled from a human donor with acute or convalescent COVID-19. The donor label of this sample is uncertain. The sample consisted of peripheral blood. The chain couples TRBV5-1 to TRBJ1-1, with TRBD1 matching over 8 bases. The CDR3: CASSPGTGNTEAFF. The CDR3 DNA sequence: TGCGCCAGCAGCCCGGGGACAGGGAACACTGAAGCTTTCTTT.